This entry lists 31 T cell receptor beta chains sequenced from one sample in a study of T and B cells in COVID-19 patients (dated by TCRdb to 2018 to 2020). TRB repertoires were amplified from approximately 250-500 ng of genomic DNA extracted from blood. For sequencing, an Illumina MiSeq was employed. Multiplex PCR with BIOMED2 TRB-A/B primer pools was used to amplify the TRB rearrangements. TCRdb itself trimmed the public reads at Q25 with fastp, ran MiXCR and retained productive beta chains. Here each entry gathers all rows of one CDR3 protein and keeps the most common genes and DNA. In all, the sample holds roughly 15,000 distinct CDR3 sequences, and about 28% of those were seen once. Around 6.5% of the sample goes to the ten largest clones. The specimen was blood. Receptors were obtained from a human donor who had recovered from COVID-19.

This clonotype was counted only a few times. The chain has TRBV6-2 or TRBV6-3 and TRBJ2-1; 9 bases are shared with TRBD2. The germline V gene encodes CDR1 MNHEY and CDR2 SVGEGT. The ends lost 6 bases at V and 7 bases at J; junction bases unmatched: 7. The length of the CDR3 is 14 residues. The CDR3: CASRPAGGRNEQFF. In DNA form, the CDR3 reads TGTGCCAGCAGACCAGCGGGAGGAAGGAATGAGCAGTTCTTC.

This clonotype was seen a few times. The chain links TRBV19 to TRBJ1-5, with TRBD1 identical over 10 bases. The CDR3 extends over 16 amino acids. CDR1 is LNHDA, CDR2 SQIVND, per germline (reference sequence). Trimming removed 0 bases from V and 8 bases from J; junction bases left unmatched: 7. CDR3: CASSIDPTGGGEPQHF. The CDR3 coding sequence is TGTGCCAGTAGTATAGATCCGACAGGGGGCGGGGAGCCCCAGCATTTT.

V and J are TRBV11-2 and TRBJ2-7, with TRBD2 identical over 8 bases. CDR1 is SGHAT and CDR2 is FQNNGV in the germline V gene. Trimming removed 5 bases from V and 5 bases from J; junction bases left unmatched: 14. The CDR3 length is 16 residues. Written as DNA, the CDR3 is TGTGCCAGCAGCCCCGGGGGGGCGGGAAAGATGAACGAGCAGTACTTC. It codes for CASSPGGAGKMNEQYF.

The genes are TRBV10-3 and TRBJ2-7; 12 bases line up with TRBD2. CDR3 length equals 17 residues. The V segment lost 7 bases and the J segment 0 bases; nucleotides outside the gene matches: 10. In germline, CDR1 is ENHRY, CDR2 SYGVKD. CDR3 DNA: TGTGCCATCACCCGGACTAGCGGGAACAGCCTCTCCTACGAGCAGTACTTC. Its translation is CAITRTSGNSLSYEQYF.

The chain joins TRBV7-2 to TRBJ1-1, with D unresolved. This CDR3 is 14 amino acids long. Looked up from germline, CDR1 is SGHTA and CDR2 is FQGNSA. V dropped 5 bases and J dropped 2 bases, with 12 bases sitting between them. CDR3 sequence: CASSPIRVNTEAFF. CDR3 DNA sequence: TGTGCCAGCAGCCCCATTCGAGTTAACACTGAAGCTTTCTTT.

The V gene is TRBV29-1, the J gene TRBJ2-5; 14 nucleotides match TRBD2. The CDR3 is 14 residues long. CDR1 and CDR2 (germline): SQVTM, ANQGSEA. Trimming removed 7 bases from V and 6 bases from J; junction bases left unmatched: 7. The CDR3 sequence: CSASGTSGSKTQYF. Written as DNA, the CDR3 is TGCAGCGCCTCCGGGACTAGCGGGAGTAAGACCCAGTACTTC.

In its sample, this clonotype ranks as medium-sized. This rearrangement joins TRBV29-1 to TRBJ2-3; the D is unclear. Germline V lookup: CDR1 SQVTM, CDR2 ANQGSEA. Trimming stripped 6 bases from V and 0 bases from J, with 13 bases between. The CDR3 runs to 14 residues. The CDR3 here is CSVAPVASTDTQYF. The CDR3 region has the DNA TGCAGCGTGGCCCCCGTCGCTAGCACAGATACGCAGTATTTT.

In regard to this clonotype: This may stem from a read error, because a much larger clone lies one nucleotide away. The V call is TRBV5-6, the J call TRBJ2-2, with a tentative D call TRBD1 (6 bases). The CDR3 covers 15 residues. The germline V gene encodes CDR1 SGHDT and CDR2 YYEEEE. Written as DNA, the CDR3 is TGTACCAGCAGCTCACCTCCCGACAGGCCCGGGGAGCTGTTTTTT. Residues: CTSSSPPDRPGELFF.

The chain has TRBV19 and TRBJ1-2; D gene unclear. CDR1 is LNHDA and CDR2 is SQIVND in the germline V gene (reference sequence). Trimming took 8 bases from V and 8 from J, leaving 9 bases between them. The CDR3 consists of 10 residues. In DNA, the CDR3 is TGTGCCAGTGGACGGTCGGGCTACACCTTC. This codes for CASGRSGYTF.

This clonotype was observed a few times. V is TRBV24-1 and J is TRBJ2-6; the D call may be TRBD1 or TRBD2 (5 bases each). There are 19 residues in the CDR3. Per the germline V gene, CDR1 is KGHDR and CDR2 is SFDVKD. V was clipped by 3 bases and J by 0 bases, with 17 bases between them. This chain's CDR3 is CATSDPSLGPSSGANVLTF. As DNA, the CDR3 is TGTGCCACCAGTGATCCCTCTCTGGGACCAAGCTCTGGGGCCAACGTCCTGACTTTC.

This clonotype is labeled medium-sized (0.01 to 0.1%). The chain recombines TRBV19 with TRBJ2-1; TRBD2 aligns across 9 bases. V lost 5 bases to trimming and J lost 0 bases; unmatched junction nucleotides: 8. CDR1 LNHDA and CDR2 SQIVND come from the germline V gene (reference sequence). The CDR3 length is 17 residues. In DNA form, the CDR3 reads TGTGCCAGTAGTCGTGGCGGGGGGGGAAGCTCCTACAATGAGCAGTTCTTC. It encodes CASSRGGGGSSYNEQFF. The complete variable domain, with remaining parts taken from reference TRBV19 and TRBJ2-1, reads DGGITQSPKYLFRKEGQNVTLSCEQNLNHDAMYWYRQDPGQGLRLIYYSQIVNDFQKGDIAEGYSVSREKKESFPLTVTSAQKNPTAFYLCASSRGGGGSSYNEQFFGPGTRLTVL.

This clonotype is labeled medium-sized (0.01 to 0.1%). As DNA, the CDR3 is TGTGCCAGTAGTCTAATCGGACTAGAGGAGTCAGATACGCAGTATTTT. The encoded protein is CASSLIGLEESDTQYF. The rearrangement links TRBV19 to TRBJ2-3; 7 bases are shared with TRBD2. The CDR3 is made up of 16 amino acids. Germline V gene sequence: CDR1 LNHDA, CDR2 SQIVND (reference sequence). V lost 5 bases and J lost 4; bases outside the gene matches: 12.

The count of this clonotype is one. The V gene is TRBV19, the J gene TRBJ2-6; TRBD2 is a possible D gene (6 bases). CDR1 and CDR2 (germline): LNHDA, SQIVND (reference sequence). This CDR3 has 16 residues. V lost 4 bases, J lost 4 bases, and 14 bases lay in between. CDR3 nucleotide sequence: TGTGCCAGTAGTACGGCTGGGGCGGGAGGGGCCAACGTCCTGACTTTC. It codes for CASSTAGAGGANVLTF.

The chain links TRBV5-1 to TRBJ2-3; a possible D gene is TRBD2 (5 bases). Trimming pared 0 bases from V and 4 bases from J, leaving 18 bases between. CDR3 length: 17 amino acids. Germline V gene lookup returns CDR1 SGHRS and CDR2 YFSETQ. Here the CDR3 reads CASSLESRTWGADTQYF. CDR3 nucleotide sequence: TGCGCCAGCAGCTTGGAATCACGGACCTGGGGAGCAGATACGCAGTATTTT.

Concerning this clonotype itself: A much larger clone differs from this one at a single base, so this may be a read error. This chain connects TRBV6-2 or TRBV6-3 to TRBJ2-2; TRBD1 is a possible D gene (6 bases). This CDR3 contains 16 residues. The germline V gene has CDR1 MNHEY and CDR2 SVGEGT. V lost 0 bases and J lost 1, with 9 bases in between. CDR3 nucleotide sequence: TGTGCCAGCAGTTACTCACAGGACAGGAACACCGGGGAGCTGTTTTTT. It translates to CASSYSQDRNTGELFF.

This clonotype was seen a handful of times. The chain couples TRBV6-6 to TRBJ1-4; D might be TRBD1 (6 bases). V lost 4 bases to trimming and J lost 7 bases, with 13 bases between them. Germline CDR1 reads MNHNY; CDR2 reads SVGAGI (reference sequence). The CDR3 is 14 amino acids. The CDR3 bases are TGTGCCAGCAGTTCACAGGGTTCCCTTGAAAAACTGTTTTTT. Translated: CASSSQGSLEKLFF.

This chain links TRBV5-1 with TRBJ2-1; 7 nucleotides match TRBD2. Trimming at V came to 3 bases and at J to 2 bases, leaving 5 bases not matched to a gene. The CDR3 is made up of 15 amino acids. Germline-derived CDR1 and CDR2 are SGHRS and YFSETQ. CDR3 amino acids: CASSYLAATYNEQFF. In DNA, the CDR3 is TGCGCCAGCAGCTACCTAGCGGCCACCTACAATGAGCAGTTCTTC.

The rearrangement uses TRBV19 and TRBJ1-5; D unclear. V was clipped by 2 bases and J by 0 bases, with 8 bases between them. Germline lookup yields CDR1 LNHDA and CDR2 SQIVND (reference sequence). This CDR3 contains 15 residues. Here the CDR3 reads CASSIRLYSNQPQHF. For the CDR3, the DNA is TGTGCCAGTAGTATAAGGCTGTATAGCAATCAGCCCCAGCATTTT. The full variable domain, in which reference TRBV19 and TRBJ1-5 provide the parts outside the CDR3, is DGGITQSPKYLFRKEGQNVTLSCEQNLNHDAMYWYRQDPGQGLRLIYYSQIVNDFQKGDIAEGYSVSREKKESFPLTVTSAQKNPTAFYLCASSIRLYSNQPQHFGDGTRLSIL.

The chain employs TRBV7-9 and TRBJ1-2, with 11 bases that match TRBD1. The CDR3 length is 14 residues. Germline V CDR1 and CDR2: SEHNR, FQNEAQ (reference sequence). V was pared by 4 bases and J by 10 bases, with 8 bases of the junction left unmatched. CDR3 bases: TGTGCCAGCAGCTCGGGACAGGGGGGAATAGTCTACACCTTC. This translates into CASSSGQGGIVYTF.

The gene calls are TRBV29-1 and TRBJ2-1; 13 bases map to TRBD2. Germline-derived CDR1 and CDR2 are SQVTM and ANQGSEA. This CDR3 has 12 residues. V gave up 4 bases and J gave up 11 bases; unmatched junction bases: 2. CDR3 DNA: TGCAGCGTTGCGGGACTAGCGGGAAAGCAGTTCTTC. This encodes CSVAGLAGKQFF.

A few counts support this clonotype. This chain connects TRBV10-3 to TRBJ1-2; D possibly corresponds to TRBD1 (5 bases). This CDR3 is built from 15 residues. V lost 10 bases to trimming and J lost 4 bases, with 22 bases between them. Per germline, CDR1 ENHRY and CDR2 SYGVKD. The CDR3 loop reads CATWGEENEGYGYTF. DNA of the CDR3: TGTGCCACCTGGGGCGAAGAAAACGAGGGCTATGGCTACACCTTC.

Judged by abundance, this clonotype is medium-sized. The chain joins TRBV29-1 to TRBJ2-1; D perhaps matches TRBD2 (5 bases). Trimming removed 4 bases at V and 3 bases at J, with 13 bases between. CDR3 length: 14 amino acids. The germline gives CDR1 SQVTM, CDR2 ANQGSEA. The CDR3, as DNA: TGCAGCGTTGCACCCCCCGGGGTCTACAATGAGCAGTTCTTC. Its protein product is CSVAPPGVYNEQFF.

The chain recombines TRBV14 with TRBJ1-1, with 9 bases fitting TRBD1. J gave up 5 bases and V 4 bases, and 8 bases lay outside the gene matches. The CDR3 length is 15 residues. Germline-derived CDR1 and CDR2 are SGHDN and FVKESK. CDR3 DNA: TGTGCCAGCAGCCCCTTCGGGACAGGGAGGACTGAAGCTTTCTTT. Translation: CASSPFGTGRTEAFF.

J is TRBJ1-1 and V is TRBV5-4; D is uncertain. The V gene's germline CDR1 is SGHNT and CDR2 YYREEE (reference sequence). The CDR3 spans 14 residues. V was shortened by 3 bases and J by 1 base, with 10 bases between the two germline ends. CDR3 bases: TGTGCCAGCAGCTCCCCTCAACCGAACACTGAAGCTTTCTTT. Translating gives CASSSPQPNTEAFF.

The chain carries TRBV6-2 or TRBV6-3 and TRBJ1-1; weak D call: TRBD1 (6 bases). CDR3 length: 13 residues. V shed 7 bases and J shed 4 bases, with 13 bases lying between them. Germline CDR1 reads MNHEY; CDR2 reads SVGEGT. Written as DNA, the CDR3 is TGTGCCAGCAATAAACAGGGTAGCACTGAAGCTTTCTTT. Its translation is CASNKQGSTEAFF.

This clonotype has a handful of counts. The rearrangement links TRBV5-4 to TRBJ1-1; 9 positions match TRBD1. CDR1 is SGHNT, CDR2 YYREEE, per germline (reference sequence). CDR3 length: 15 amino acids. Trimming took 4 bases from V and 10 from J; bases not matched to a gene: 14. Here the CDR3 reads CASSRRQGDLGVAFF. In DNA form, the CDR3 reads TGTGCCAGCAGCCGGCGACAGGGGGACCTGGGAGTAGCTTTCTTT.

V gene TRBV6-6 combines with J gene TRBJ1-1; maybe TRBD1 (5 bases). The CDR3 runs 15 residues. Germline values: CDR1 MNHNY, CDR2 SVGAGI (reference sequence). V lost 2 bases, J lost 4 bases, and 14 bases lay in between. Written as DNA, the CDR3 is TGTGCCAGCAGTTACGAGGGGCCGGTGGGCACTGAAGCTTTCTTT. Translated: CASSYEGPVGTEAFF.

The chain couples TRBV5-1 to TRBJ2-7; D is unclear. The CDR3 is 13 amino acids. The V gene's germline CDR1 is SGHRS and CDR2 YFSETQ. Trimming removed 1 base from V and 3 bases from J, with 8 bases in between. In nucleotides, the CDR3 is TGCGCCAGCAGCTTGAGGACCAACTACGAGCAGTACTTC. This codes for CASSLRTNYEQYF.

This clonotype occurred a few times. The chain combines TRBV10-3 with TRBJ2-5; 7 bases line up with TRBD1. Germline CDR1 reads ENHRY; CDR2 reads SYGVKD. This CDR3 has 15 amino acids. With 4 bases clipped from V and 1 base from J, the junction kept 6 bases outside the gene matches. CDR3 sequence reads: CAISARGGLQETQYF. Written as DNA, the CDR3 is TGTGCCATCAGTGCGCGAGGGGGCCTCCAAGAGACCCAGTACTTC.

This clonotype was seen a few times. The chain carries TRBV18 and TRBJ2-1; 10 bases are shared with TRBD2. The CDR3 totals 15 residues. CDR1 is KGHSH, CDR2 LQKENI, per germline. The junction had 8 bases not matched to a gene; V was cut back by 6 bases and J by 6 bases. In DNA form, the CDR3 reads TGTGCCAGCTCCGCGTGGGCTAGCGGGGGCAATGAGCAGTTCTTC. Residues: CASSAWASGGNEQFF.

This clonotype was recorded a few times. V usage is TRBV18 and J usage is TRBJ2-7; TRBD1 matches at 8 bases. Trimming cost V 2 bases and J 5 bases; bases outside gene matches: 8. This CDR3 is 15 amino acids long. Germline values: CDR1 KGHSH, CDR2 LQKENI. Written as DNA, the CDR3 is TGTGCCAGCTCACCATTTTCGGCAGGGGGCCACGAGCAGTACTTC. Protein: CASSPFSAGGHEQYF.